This T cell receptor (beta chain) was sequenced in a study of blood T cell repertoires in COVID-19 (dated by TCRdb to the early 2020s). Study-wide context: Collaborator samples came from the United States, Italy and Spain and covered acute and convalescent phases of COVID-19. Subjects who had been exposed to COVID-19, were actively infected with it, or had recovered from it provided the deeply sampled blood TCRbeta repertoires that made up the dataset. The material from the prospective study consisted of cDNA or gDNA derived from T cells, B-cell-depleted T cells, or PBMCs. Sample metadata almost always included a de-identified subject ID, COVID-19 status, age in years and sex. The repertoires were made available in a free public database intended to serve as a resource for research on the immune response to SARS-CoV-2. Where available, HLA class I and class II types were taken from metadata supplied by the sample provider and were not determined by assay-based typing. The samples were drawn from the first 160 participants of the ongoing ImmuneRACE study and from 1,254 subjects provided by 6 global collaborators.

Germline trimming: 6 bases from V, 5 bases from J; junction bases outside gene matches: 12. The CDR3 measures 15 amino acids from cysteine to phenylalanine. Of all the DNA, just the CDR3 is kept, 45 bases in frame from base 1. The germline V gene (reference sequence) supplies CDR1 MNHEY and CDR2 SMNVEV. As for this clone: Its antigen is unknown. Base qualities were left out, and no much larger clone turns up one base away.

The collaborating institutions used their own protocols to collect whole blood in K2EDTA tubes. For TCRbeta analysis, collaborators shipped samples as frozen whole blood, isolated PBMCs, or DNA extracted from either of those sample types. Paper-wide results and their limitations: How much clinical and demographic metadata was included differed by source and by participant, and the metadata was provided uncurated.

TCRbeta CDR3 regions were amplified from genomic DNA by means of the immunoSEQ Assay, a bias-controlled multiplex PCR. Per the source publication's procedure: The number of nucleated cells in each sample was estimated from the amplification of reference gene primers within the assay. To quantify the absolute abundance of each unique TCRbeta CDR3 rearrangement, sequence reads were collapsed and filtered. For each sample, productive Simpson clonality was calculated by taking the square root of Simpson's diversity index across productive rearrangements. The table was pulled from immuneACCESS by TCRdb, which kept in-frame rearrangements only. Such tables lose some clones; where checked, under half of the loss comes from unresolved V genes, and the rest has no known cause. D and trimming come from the DNA, and the V and J calls and clone size come from that table. The table for this sample lists approximately 66,000 clones; about 87% of them were counted only once. The ten largest clones take up around 8.3% of the sample.

The sequenced sample was peripheral blood. This TCR came from a human donor with active COVID-19. The donor label of this sample is uncertain. The chain joins TRBV27 to TRBJ1-2, and 7 junction bases match TRBD1. This receptor has the CDR3 CASRPIGTVFYGYTF. The bases are TGTGCCAGCAGGCCTATCGGGACAGTTTTTTATGGCTACACCTTC.